Following are 16 T cell receptor beta chains from one sample sequenced in a study of cytomegalovirus exposure and HLA in healthy donors. Primers: 60 Vbeta forward and 13 Jbeta reverse. Produced via immunoSEQ multiplex PCR; TCRdb's table is partial and in-frame only. In the table there are about 180,000 clones, over 70% of which are singletons. Sequencing was performed on PBMCs. The receptor set was obtained from a woman aged 25 to 39 in good health and CMV-seronegative.

The chain links TRBV7-8 to TRBJ2-1; 8 bases agree with TRBD2. CDR1 is SGHVS, CDR2 FQNEAQ, per germline. Trimming took 4 bases from V and 0 from J; bases not matched to a gene: 2. This CDR3 spans 15 amino acids. DNA for the CDR3: TGTGCCAGCAGCTCGACTAGCGTCTCCTACAATGAGCAGTTCTTC. Amino acid sequence: CASSSTSVSYNEQFF.

The V and J genes are TRBV29-1 and TRBJ1-1; 12 bases agree with TRBD1. Germline loops: CDR1 SQVTM, CDR2 ANQGSEA. This CDR3 contains 14 residues. The V segment lost 6 bases and the J segment 5 bases; nucleotides outside the gene matches: 7. In DNA form, the CDR3 reads TGCAGCGTCACCGTGGGACAGGGGGCGACTGAAGCTTTCTTT. Protein sequence: CSVTVGQGATEAFF.

This chain joins TRBV28 and TRBJ1-6; 7 nucleotides match TRBD1. Germline values: CDR1 MDHEN, CDR2 SYDVKM. CDR3 size: 13 residues. V shed 7 bases and J 8 bases; nucleotides not matched to a gene: 5. CDR3 bases: TGTGCCAGCATTCGACAGGGCGATTCACCCCTCCACTTT. Translating it yields CASIRQGDSPLHF.

The rearrangement joins TRBV6-1 to TRBJ2-7; weak D call: TRBD1 (6 bases). V shed 7 bases and J shed 1 base, with 17 bases lying between them. CDR1 and CDR2 from the germline V gene are MNHNS and SASEGT. The CDR3 is 15 residues long. In DNA, the CDR3 is TGTGCCAGCACGCTAAGTTCAGGGGTATCCTACGAGCAGTACTTC. Translating gives CASTLSSGVSYEQYF.

The rearrangement uses TRBV9 and TRBJ1-4; D ambiguous. CDR3 length equals 13 residues. The V and J ends lost 0 bases and 10 bases respectively, with 10 bases between them. Per germline, CDR1 SGDLS and CDR2 YYNGEE. The CDR3 protein is CASSVGSGGKLFF. The DNA of the CDR3 is TGTGCCAGCAGCGTAGGTTCAGGTGGAAAACTGTTTTTT.

The chain has TRBV7-9 and TRBJ1-2; 10 bases fit TRBD1. There are 14 residues in the CDR3. Trimming cost V 4 bases and J 8 bases; bases outside gene matches: 7. CDR1 and CDR2 from the germline V gene are SEHNR and FQNEAQ (reference sequence). In DNA, the CDR3 is TGTGCCAGCAGCTGGGACAGGGGAGAAGAGGGCTACACCTTC. It specifies CASSWDRGEEGYTF.

This clone was observed a few times. This chain connects TRBV27 to TRBJ2-3; 9 positions agree with TRBD2. The V and J ends lost 6 bases and 2 bases, in that order; junction bases with no gene match: 6. CDR1 MNHEY and CDR2 SMNVEV come from the germline V gene (reference sequence). The length of the CDR3 is 15 residues. The DNA of the CDR3 is TGTGCCAGCAGCAGTGGGACTAGCAACACAGATACGCAGTATTTT. This gives the protein CASSSGTSNTDTQYF.

The V call is TRBV9, the J call TRBJ1-1; D uncertain. V lost 3 bases to trimming and J lost 0 bases, with 15 bases between them. Germline V CDR1 and CDR2: SGDLS, YYNGEE. CDR3 length equals 16 residues. The DNA for the CDR3 is TGTGCCAGCAGCGACCCGGGAGATGGTTTGAACACTGAAGCTTTCTTT. Translating gives CASSDPGDGLNTEAFF.

The gene calls are TRBV10-3 and TRBJ1-1; TRBD1 agrees at 10 bases. With 3 bases clipped from V and 9 bases from J, the junction kept 10 bases outside the gene matches. Germline V lookup: CDR1 ENHRY, CDR2 SYGVKD. The CDR3 runs 15 residues. The CDR3 here is CAISDPMGQGRQAFF. In DNA form, the CDR3 reads TGTGCCATCAGTGATCCCATGGGACAGGGGAGGCAAGCTTTCTTT.

V is TRBV25-1 and J is TRBJ2-5, with no clear D. Near its end, the DNA agrees better with TRBJ2-7, so the J call may be wrong. The germline gives CDR1 MGHDK, CDR2 SYGVNS. This CDR3 is built from 11 residues. The chain's CDR3 is CASSDAYEQYF. DNA for the CDR3: TGTGCCAGCAGTGATGCCTACGAGCAGTACTTC.

The chain uses TRBV5-1 and TRBJ2-7; 7 bases fit TRBD1. Germline CDR1 reads SGHRS; CDR2 reads YFSETQ. This CDR3 has 15 residues. The V segment lost 3 bases and the J segment 3 bases; nucleotides outside the gene matches: 9. The CDR3 nucleotides are TGCGCCAGCAGCTCCTATACGACAGGGATCTACGAGCAGTACTTC. It codes for CASSSYTTGIYEQYF.

CDR3 region: CASRNPGLFSPDTQYF. CDR3 DNA: TGTGCCAGCAGAAATCCGGGTCTTTTTTCCCCAGATACGCAGTATTTT. The rearrangement uses TRBV28 and TRBJ2-3; D gene ambiguous. Deletions cut 6 bases from V and 4 bases from J, with 20 bases between. This CDR3 region has 16 residues. Germline V gives CDR1 MDHEN, CDR2 SYDVKM.

The V call is TRBV18, the J call TRBJ1-1; 12 nucleotides match TRBD1. Trimming removed 3 bases from V and 10 bases from J; junction bases left unmatched: 3. The CDR3 runs 13 residues. CDR1 is KGHSH and CDR2 is LQKENI in the germline V gene. The CDR3 nucleotides are TGTGCCAGCTCACCCCGGGACAGGGGGCCAGCTTTCTTT. The encoded protein is CASSPRDRGPAFF.

The chain has TRBV9 and TRBJ2-1, with 10 bases identical to TRBD2. The CDR3 covers 15 residues. Germline assignment: CDR1 SGDLS and CDR2 YYNGEE. The junction had 7 bases not matched to a gene; V was cut back by 0 bases and J by 10 bases. DNA for the CDR3: TGTGCCAGCAGCGTAGGGTCTAGCGGGAGAGGCGAGCAGTTCTTC. Its protein product is CASSVGSSGRGEQFF.

V and J are TRBV5-4 and TRBJ1-6; the D gene is possibly TRBD1 (5 bases). The CDR3 runs to 15 residues. The V gene lost 0 bases and the J gene lost 5 bases, with 9 bases spanning the gap. Germline lookup yields CDR1 SGHNT and CDR2 YYREEE (reference sequence). The CDR3 nucleotides are TGTGCCAGCAGCTTGGACAGGACGAATAATTCACCCCTCCACTTT. This gives the protein CASSLDRTNNSPLHF.

The J gene is TRBJ2-3, the V gene TRBV7-9; TRBD1 agrees at 11 bases. The CDR3 length is 19 residues. The trim removed 3 bases at V and 2 bases at J, leaving 13 bases unmatched. Germline loops: CDR1 SEHNR, CDR2 FQNEAQ (reference sequence). The CDR3 sequence: CASSLRTGGSSTFTDTQYF. In nucleotides, the CDR3 is TGTGCCAGCAGCTTGCGGACAGGGGGCTCATCCACCTTCACAGATACGCAGTATTTT.